This record covers a single T cell receptor beta chain. Clones were sequenced by immunoSEQ multiplex PCR, and TCRdb holds only the in-frame ones, with some missing. The table lists around 160,000 clones, 75% to 85% of them singletons, with approximately 11% in the top ten. The entry originates in a study of blood T cell repertoires in COVID-19. This receptor was identified in a human donor in a cohort sampled during active COVID-19. Sequenced sample: peripheral blood.

Written as DNA, the CDR3 is TGTGCCAGCAGCTTACACGGGACAGGGAACTCCTACGAGCAGTACTTC. This translates into CASSLHGTGNSYEQYF. This sequence joins TRBV7-2 and TRBJ2-7, with TRBD1 matching over 9 bases. The V gene's germline CDR1 is SGHTA and CDR2 FQGNSA. Unmatched junction bases numbered 5, after V lost 2 bases and J lost 0 bases. There are 16 residues in the CDR3. Variable domain in full (rest from reference TRBV7-2 and TRBJ2-7): GAGVSQSPSNKVTEKGKDVELRCDPISGHTALYWYRQSLGQGLEFLIYFQGNSAPDKSGLPSDRFSAERTGGSVSTLTIQRTQQEDSAVYLCASSLHGTGNSYEQYFGPGTRLTVT.